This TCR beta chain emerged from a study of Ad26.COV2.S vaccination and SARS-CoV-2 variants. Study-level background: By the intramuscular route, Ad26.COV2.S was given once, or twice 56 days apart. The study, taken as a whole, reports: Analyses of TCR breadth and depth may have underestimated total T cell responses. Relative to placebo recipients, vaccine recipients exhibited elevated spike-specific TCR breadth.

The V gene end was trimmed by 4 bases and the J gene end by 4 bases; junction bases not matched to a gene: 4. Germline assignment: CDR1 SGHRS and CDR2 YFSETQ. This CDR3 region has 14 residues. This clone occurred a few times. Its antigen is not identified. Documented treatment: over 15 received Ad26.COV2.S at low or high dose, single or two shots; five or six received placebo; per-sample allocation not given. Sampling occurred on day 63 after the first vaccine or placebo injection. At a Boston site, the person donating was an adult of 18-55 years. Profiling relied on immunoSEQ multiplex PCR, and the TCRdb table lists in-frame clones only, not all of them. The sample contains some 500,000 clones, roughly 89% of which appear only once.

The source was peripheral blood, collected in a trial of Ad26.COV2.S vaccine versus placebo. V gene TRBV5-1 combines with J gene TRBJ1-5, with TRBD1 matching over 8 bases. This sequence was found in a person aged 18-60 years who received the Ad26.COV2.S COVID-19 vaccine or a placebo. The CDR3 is CASSPTGENQPQHF. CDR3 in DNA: TGCGCCAGCAGCCCGACAGGGGAGAATCAGCCCCAGCATTTT.